The 27 T cell receptor beta chains below were found in one sample sequenced in a study of neoadjuvant anti-PD-1 for oral cavity cancer. Only in-frame clones appear in the TCRdb table, and some are missing; sequencing was by immunoSEQ multiplex PCR. The sample shows over 80,000 clones, approximately 80% of them seen only once. The starting material was PBMCs, obtained before nivolumab (anti-PD-1) treatment. These receptors all come from a person aged 35-79 years with oral cavity squamous cell carcinoma.

The genes are TRBV15 and TRBJ1-5; D not resolved. Trimming took off 1 base at V and 1 base at J, with 8 bases between the two ends. Germline V CDR1 and CDR2: LNHNV, YYDKDF (reference sequence). This CDR3 is 15 amino acids long. CDR3 sequence reads: CATSRVRGSNQPQHF. The CDR3, as DNA: TGTGCCACCAGCAGAGTCCGAGGGAGCAATCAGCCCCAGCATTTT.

This chain joins TRBV11-3 and TRBJ2-3; no definite D call. In germline, CDR1 is SGHNT, CDR2 YENEEA. Trimming pared 1 base from V and 2 bases from J, leaving 4 bases between. There are 13 residues in the CDR3. CDR3 in DNA: TGTGCCAGCAGCTTAGTTCCCACAGATACGCAGTATTTT. Protein sequence: CASSLVPTDTQYF.

The V and J genes are TRBV6-5 and TRBJ2-7; TRBD1 agrees at 7 bases. V lost 5 bases, J lost 3 bases, and 7 bases stayed unmatched. The germline V gene encodes CDR1 MNHEY and CDR2 SVGAGI. CDR3 length: 14 residues. The CDR3 reads CASSPGQSFYEQYF. CDR3 DNA sequence: TGTGCCAGCAGTCCGGGACAGAGTTTCTACGAGCAGTACTTC.

CDR3 nucleotides: TGTGCCAGCAGCTTACCCCCTTCCTACGAGCAGTACTTC. Translating gives CASSLPPSYEQYF. The chain carries TRBV7-9 and TRBJ2-7; D uncertain. The V and J ends lost 2 bases and 1 base respectively, with 6 bases between them. Germline values: CDR1 SEHNR, CDR2 FQNEAQ (reference sequence). The CDR3 is 13 residues long.

The rearrangement links TRBV2 to TRBJ2-7, with unresolved D. The CDR3 extends over 11 amino acids. V dropped 5 bases and J dropped 6 bases, with 8 bases sitting between them. Germline V gene lookup returns CDR1 SNHLY and CDR2 FYNNEI. CDR3 protein: CASSSASEQYF. Here the CDR3 DNA reads TGTGCCAGCAGTAGTGCATCCGAGCAGTACTTC.

The count of this clone is one. The genes are TRBV2 and TRBJ2-7, with D unresolved. CDR3 length: 10 residues. Trimming pared 6 bases from V and 3 bases from J, leaving 3 bases between. Germline CDR1 is SNHLY and CDR2 is FYNNEI. The CDR3 sequence is CASSYYEQYF. The CDR3 coding sequence is TGTGCCAGCAGCTACTACGAGCAGTACTTC.

This chain links TRBV29-1 with TRBJ2-2; TRBD2 aligns across 7 bases. The J segment lost 1 base and the V segment lost 6 bases, leaving 8 bases of the junction unmatched. Germline V gives CDR1 SQVTM, CDR2 ANQGSEA. This CDR3 spans 15 amino acids. CDR3 residues: CSVNQRGLNTGELFF. As DNA, the CDR3 is TGCAGCGTAAACCAGCGGGGCCTGAACACCGGGGAGCTGTTTTTT.

V gene TRBV5-6 combines with J gene TRBJ1-4; no clear D gene. The germline gives CDR1 SGHDT, CDR2 YYEEEE. The V end was cut by 3 bases, the J end by 8 bases, with 14 bases between. The CDR3 has 14 amino acids. The CDR3 sequence is CASSSRNRGEKLFF. CDR3 in DNA: TGTGCCAGCAGCTCCCGCAACAGAGGGGAAAAACTGTTTTTT.

V gene TRBV27 combines with J gene TRBJ2-7; 13 bases line up with TRBD2. After removal of 0 bases from V and 3 bases from J, the junction contained 11 bases not matched to a gene. Germline V gene sequence: CDR1 MNHEY, CDR2 SMNVEV (reference sequence). This CDR3 comprises 19 residues. The CDR3 spells CASSLSRNVGTSGIYEQYF. DNA for the CDR3: TGTGCCAGCAGTTTATCGAGAAACGTTGGGACTAGCGGGATCTACGAGCAGTACTTC.

This rearrangement joins TRBV9 to TRBJ2-1, with TRBD2 identical over 7 bases. CDR1 is SGDLS, CDR2 YYNGEE, per germline. The junction had 10 bases not matched to a gene; V was cut back by 0 bases and J by 7 bases. The CDR3 length is 16 residues. CDR3 sequence reads: CASSVGPAGRINEQFF. DNA of the CDR3: TGTGCCAGCAGCGTAGGGCCAGCGGGGAGAATAAATGAGCAGTTCTTC.

The gene calls are TRBV29-1 and TRBJ2-7, with 11 nucleotides matching TRBD2. CDR1 SQVTM and CDR2 ANQGSEA come from the germline V gene. CDR3 size: 15 residues. J lost 4 bases, V lost 2 bases, and 7 bases had no gene match. CDR3 sequence reads: CSVEKTSGRSYEQYF. The CDR3 coding sequence is TGCAGCGTTGAAAAAACTAGCGGGAGATCATACGAGCAGTACTTC.

CDR3 amino acids: CASSYSGQGANQPQHF. As DNA, the CDR3 is TGTGCCAGCAGTTACTCTGGACAGGGGGCGAATCAGCCCCAGCATTTT. V and J are TRBV6-6 and TRBJ1-5, with TRBD1 matching over 11 bases. V dropped 0 bases and J dropped 4; count of bases not matched to a gene: 2. CDR3 size: 16 residues. Per the germline V gene, CDR1 is MNHNY and CDR2 is SVGAGI (reference sequence).

The gene calls are TRBV4-1 and TRBJ2-1; D not resolved. CDR3 length: 14 residues. Germline-derived CDR1 and CDR2 are MGHRA and YSYEKL. V was shortened by 2 bases and J by 6 bases, with 11 bases between the two germline ends. The DNA for the CDR3 is TGCGCCAGCAGCCAACCTTCTAATAGCAATGAGCAGTTCTTC. This encodes CASSQPSNSNEQFF.

The genes are TRBV19 and TRBJ2-2, with 7 bases fitting TRBD1. This CDR3 is built from 15 residues. J gave up 2 bases and V 5 bases, and 5 bases lay outside the gene matches. CDR1 LNHDA and CDR2 SQIVND come from the germline V gene (reference sequence). The CDR3 here is CASSVGQYNTGELFF. CDR3 nucleotides: TGTGCCAGTAGTGTGGGACAGTATAACACCGGGGAGCTGTTTTTT. Using reference TRBV19 and TRBJ2-2 for the parts outside the CDR3, the full variable domain is DGGITQSPKYLFRKEGQNVTLSCEQNLNHDAMYWYRQDPGQGLRLIYYSQIVNDFQKGDIAEGYSVSREKKESFPLTVTSAQKNPTAFYLCASSVGQYNTGELFFGEGSRLTVL.

This clone was observed a few times. This chain connects TRBV11-3 to TRBJ1-1, with D possibly matching TRBD1 (5 bases). This CDR3 comprises 16 residues. The V and J ends lost 5 bases and 4 bases respectively, with 20 bases between them. CDR1 is SGHNT and CDR2 is YENEEA in the germline V gene. The CDR3 region is CASSAGAGPGGTEAFF. As DNA, the CDR3 is TGTGCCAGCAGCGCGGGAGCAGGGCCTGGGGGCACTGAAGCTTTCTTT.

The chain is built from TRBV10-3 and TRBJ2-7; TRBD2 is a possible D gene (7 bases). The CDR3 sequence is 15 residues long. V lost 8 bases to trimming and J lost 0 bases, with 17 bases between them. Germline CDR1 is ENHRY and CDR2 is SYGVKD. Here the CDR3 reads CAIQGGRESSYEQYF. CDR3 DNA: TGTGCCATCCAAGGGGGGCGGGAGAGCTCCTACGAGCAGTACTTC.

V is TRBV28 and J is TRBJ1-1; 7 bases are a match to TRBD1. The V gene end was trimmed by 6 bases and the J gene end by 3 bases; junction bases not matched to a gene: 10. The CDR3 is made up of 15 amino acids. Germline-derived CDR1 and CDR2 are MDHEN and SYDVKM. The chain's CDR3 is CASSPQGQGDTEAFF. CDR3 DNA sequence: TGTGCCAGCAGCCCCCAGGGGCAGGGGGACACTGAAGCTTTCTTT. The complete variable domain, with remaining parts taken from reference TRBV28 and TRBJ1-1, reads DVKVTQSSRYLVKRTGEKVFLECVQDMDHENMFWYRQDPGLGLRLIYFSYDVKMKEKGDIPEGYSVSREKKERFSLILESASTNQTSMYLCASSPQGQGDTEAFFGQGTRLTVV.

V gene TRBV6-5 combines with J gene TRBJ1-1, with D tentatively TRBD1 (5 bases). The CDR3 is 14 amino acids. In germline, CDR1 is MNHEY, CDR2 SVGAGI. Trimming pared 6 bases from V and 3 bases from J, leaving 14 bases between. This CDR3 is CASSSGRIDTEAFF. The CDR3 DNA follows: TGTGCCAGCAGCTCGGGACGGATTGACACTGAAGCTTTCTTT.

The V and J genes are TRBV18 and TRBJ1-5; D gene ambiguous. Germline loops: CDR1 KGHSH, CDR2 LQKENI. Trimming stripped 5 bases from V and 6 bases from J, with 11 bases between. This CDR3 has 13 amino acids. The CDR3 sequence: CASSVDYGQPQHF. The CDR3 DNA sequence: TGTGCCAGCTCAGTTGACTATGGTCAGCCCCAGCATTTT.

This sequence joins TRBV11-2 and TRBJ1-1; 9 bases agree with TRBD1. After removal of 1 base from V and 3 bases from J, the junction contained 6 bases not matched to a gene. This CDR3 is 16 amino acids long. In germline, CDR1 is SGHAT, CDR2 FQNNGV. The CDR3 coding sequence is TGTGCCAGCAGCTTAGCGGCCGGGACAGGGTACACTGAAGCTTTCTTT. Translating gives CASSLAAGTGYTEAFF.

The chain combines TRBV15 with TRBJ2-3, with D possibly TRBD2 on 5 matching bases. The V gene's germline CDR1 is LNHNV and CDR2 YYDKDF (reference sequence). The V end was cut by 1 base, the J end by 1 base, with 6 bases between. The CDR3 contains 14 residues. The CDR3 loop reads CATSRGSGTDTQYF. CDR3 nucleotides: TGTGCCACCAGCAGAGGTAGCGGCACAGATACGCAGTATTTT.

In the case of this clone: Other nucleotide sequences from this sample produce the same CDR3. The rearrangement uses TRBV2 and TRBJ2-3; 10 nucleotides match TRBD1. Per the germline V gene, CDR1 is SNHLY and CDR2 is FYNNEI. This CDR3 is built from 14 residues. V shed 4 bases, J shed 2 bases, and the junction held 0 bases outside the gene matches. Here the CDR3 reads CASSGQGATDTQYF. The CDR3 nucleotides read TGTGCCAGCAGTGGACAGGGGGCCACAGATACGCAGTATTTT. The full variable domain, completed using reference TRBV2 and TRBJ2-3, is EPEVTQTPSHQVTQMGQEVILRCVPISNHLYFYWYRQILGQKVEFLVSFYNNEISEKSEIFDDQFSVERPDGSNFTLKIRSTKLEDSAMYFCASSGQGATDTQYFGPGTRLTVL.

This clone turned up a few times. The genes are TRBV19 and TRBJ2-7; tentatively, D is TRBD2 (6 bases). The CDR3 contains 15 residues. Germline V gene data show CDR1 as LNHDA and CDR2 as SQIVND (reference sequence). V gave up 1 base and J gave up 10 bases, with 20 bases separating them. The CDR3 nucleotides are TGTGCCAGTAGTATAGGGCTAGCGCCCTCGGTACCTCAGTACTTC. Translated: CASSIGLAPSVPQYF.

J is TRBJ1-5 and V is TRBV5-5; 7 nucleotides agree with TRBD1. The CDR3 totals 15 residues. The germline CDR1 and CDR2 sequences are SGHKS and YYEKEE (reference sequence). V was clipped by 3 bases and J by 3 bases; unmatched bases: 6. The CDR3 sequence is CASSWGQLNNQPQHF. CDR3 DNA: TGTGCCAGCAGCTGGGGACAGCTAAACAATCAGCCCCAGCATTTT. The full variable domain, with the rest looked up from reference TRBV5-5 and TRBJ1-5, is DAGVTQSPTHLIKTRGQQVTLRCSPISGHKSVSWYQQVLGQGPQFIFQYYEKEERGRGNFPDRFSARQFPNYSSELNVNALLLGDSALYLCASSWGQLNNQPQHFGDGTRLSIL.

The chain is built from TRBV6-5 and TRBJ2-7; TRBD2 agrees at 7 bases. Trimming removed 5 bases from V and 6 bases from J; junction bases left unmatched: 10. The CDR3 consists of 14 residues. From germline, CDR1 is MNHEY and CDR2 SVGAGI. The CDR3 sequence: CASSRGLLISEQYF. In DNA, the CDR3 is TGTGCCAGCAGTCGGGGACTATTGATAAGCGAGCAGTACTTC.

CDR3 residues: CASRDRTGGTGELFF. The DNA of the CDR3 is TGTGCCAGCAGGGATAGGACAGGCGGAACCGGGGAGCTGTTTTTT. This chain links TRBV2 with TRBJ2-2; 7 nucleotides match TRBD1. The germline gives CDR1 SNHLY, CDR2 FYNNEI. The CDR3 sequence is 15 residues long. V lost 6 bases, J lost 5 bases, and 9 bases stayed unmatched.

This clone was counted a few times. The chain couples TRBV4-1 to TRBJ2-1; D is possibly TRBD2 (8 bases). This CDR3 spans 16 amino acids. Germline lookup yields CDR1 MGHRA and CDR2 YSYEKL. Trimming pared 2 bases from V and 6 bases from J, leaving 17 bases between. This chain's CDR3 is CASSQPGGLGLNEQFF. The CDR3 coding sequence is TGCGCCAGCAGCCAACCAGGGGGACTAGGGCTCAATGAGCAGTTCTTC.